In its sample, the clone carrying this T cell receptor (beta chain) was seen a few times. Its target is not known. These data are taken from a study of blood T cells in healthy people across ages. Study-level results: With age, beta diversity per million T cells declined roughly linearly, significantly by 40. TCR beta diversity correlated strongly with naive T cell percentage.

The CDR3 consists of 13 residues. The germline V gene encodes CDR1 ENHRY and CDR2 SYGVKD. V dropped 2 bases and J dropped 9; count of bases not matched to a gene: 2. Each of the donors had around 10 milliliters of peripheral blood drawn into EDTA-treated Vacutainer tubes. It was with a sample-barcoded 5' primer and a J-beta primer mix that a second PCR of roughly 6 to 12 cycles was run. TCRdb re-analysed the 5' RACE reads in MiXCR, keeping a single row per CDR3 protein. Among approximately 800,000 distinct CDR3 sequences, 58% were seen once, and the ten largest hold about 20%. The V gene is TRBV10-3, the J gene TRBJ2-1; 9 bases fit TRBD2. Sequencing was carried out using blood. The sequence was obtained from a man aged 25-45 years in good health. The CDR3 protein is CAISEGLASEQFF. Written as DNA, the CDR3 is TGTGCCATCAGTGAGGGACTAGCGAGTGAGCAGTTCTTC.